This entry lists 29 T cell receptor beta chains sequenced from one sample in a study of T-cell memory formation after mild COVID-19 (dated by TCRdb to the early 2020s). The library came from 5' RACE. The sequencing machine was an Illumina NovaSeq 6000. The public reads were run again by TCRdb, first through fastp at Q25 and then through MiXCR, and only productive beta chains were kept. Rows with a matching CDR3 protein are joined into one entry that keeps the most common DNA and genes. The sample yields some 490,000 distinct CDR3 sequences; 18% were counted once. Roughly an eighth of the sample rests with the top ten. Input material: PBMCs or a T cell subset sorted from them (not recorded which). The receptors were gathered from an adult woman who had mild COVID-19 (a few samples of this study predate the infection). The sample titles of this study are shuffled in the database, so cell type and time point are left out; the donor was told from shared clones.

The V and J genes are TRBV2 and TRBJ1-5; D is perhaps TRBD1 (5 bases). From germline, CDR1 is SNHLY and CDR2 FYNNEI. The CDR3 sequence is 13 residues long. V was clipped by 3 bases and J by 5 bases, with 8 bases between them. In DNA form, the CDR3 reads TGTGCCAGCAGTGAGAGGGGTTATCAGCCCCAGCATTTT. It codes for CASSERGYQPQHF.

The chain couples TRBV7-9 to TRBJ1-2, with 8 bases that match TRBD1. This CDR3 is 15 amino acids long. Per germline, CDR1 SEHNR and CDR2 FQNEAQ (reference sequence). J lost 2 bases, V lost 8 bases, and 10 bases had no gene match. The CDR3 DNA reads TGTGCCAGCGCTCGGACAGGGAGTCCCAACTATGGCTACACCTTC. This sequence encodes CASARTGSPNYGYTF.

The chain recombines TRBV7-2 with TRBJ2-2; D is unresolved. Per the germline V gene, CDR1 is SGHTA and CDR2 is FQGNSA. This CDR3 is built from 13 residues. V was shortened by 5 bases and J by 6 bases, with 10 bases between the two germline ends. CDR3 sequence: CASSPPGPGELFF. CDR3 nucleotides: TGTGCCAGCAGCCCCCCCGGCCCCGGGGAGCTGTTTTTT. Full variable domain (missing parts from reference TRBV7-2 and TRBJ2-2): GAGVSQSPSNKVTEKGKDVELRCDPISGHTALYWYRQSLGQGLEFLIYFQGNSAPDKSGLPSDRFSAERTGGSVSTLTIQRTQQEDSAVYLCASSPPGPGELFFGEGSRLTVL.

This clonotype occurred a few times. V is TRBV12-3 or TRBV12-4 and J is TRBJ2-1, with 9 bases fitting TRBD1. The CDR3 has 15 residues. Germline trimming cut 6 bases from V and 9 bases from J; bases unmatched to any gene: 12. This chain's CDR3 is CASRSGTGLSGEQFF. The DNA for the CDR3 is TGTGCCAGCAGGTCCGGGACAGGGCTATCGGGTGAGCAGTTCTTC.

This clonotype has more than one count but fewer than ten. V is TRBV18 and J is TRBJ2-3; D is perhaps TRBD1 (6 bases). V was trimmed by 4 bases and J by 3 bases, leaving 17 bases between them. The CDR3 is 16 amino acids. Germline V gene data show CDR1 as KGHSH and CDR2 as LQKENI. CDR3 in amino acids: CASSRNGGGQTDTQYF. The CDR3 coding sequence is TGTGCCAGCTCACGTAATGGTGGGGGCCAAACAGATACGCAGTATTTT.

This sequence joins TRBV30 and TRBJ2-5; D is uncertain. The germline V gene encodes CDR1 GTSNPN and CDR2 SVGIG (reference sequence). The V end lost 0 bases, the J end lost 5 bases, and 13 bases lay between the germline ends. The CDR3 totals 14 residues. The CDR3 protein is CAWSVLSGWETQYF. The CDR3, as DNA: TGTGCCTGGAGTGTACTATCAGGCTGGGAGACCCAGTACTTC. The full variable domain, rest sourced from reference TRBV30 and TRBJ2-5, is SQTIHQWPATLVQPVGSPLSLECTVEGTSNPNLYWYRQAAGRGLQLLFYSVGIGQISSEVPQNLSASRPQDRQFILSSKKLLLSDSGFYLCAWSVLSGWETQYFGPGTRLLVL.

This clonotype came up many times. The DNA for the CDR3 is TGTGCCAGCAGTTTCCGGGACAGGGCGGGCACTGAAGCTTTCTTT. It yields the protein CASSFRDRAGTEAFF. This chain joins TRBV6-5 and TRBJ1-1, with 9 bases fitting TRBD1. CDR3 size: 15 residues. Looked up from germline, CDR1 is MNHEY and CDR2 is SVGAGI. V lost 4 bases, J lost 4 bases, and 7 bases stayed unmatched.

This chain links TRBV5-1 with TRBJ1-1; D remains ambiguous. This CDR3 is 14 amino acids long. Germline values: CDR1 SGHRS, CDR2 YFSETQ. V was pared by 4 bases and J by 4 bases, with 14 bases between. The CDR3 loop reads CASSPHGVGTEAFF. In DNA form, the CDR3 reads TGCGCCAGCAGCCCTCATGGGGTAGGCACTGAAGCTTTCTTT.

V gene TRBV29-1 combines with J gene TRBJ2-2; D is unclear. The CDR3 runs 13 residues. Germline values: CDR1 SQVTM, CDR2 ANQGSEA. The CDR3 sequence is CGLPFVNTGELFF. The DNA of the CDR3 is TGCGGTCTACCCTTTGTGAACACCGGGGAGCTGTTTTTT.

The chain employs TRBV5-1 and TRBJ2-7; 8 bases line up with TRBD1. Germline V CDR1 and CDR2: SGHRS, YFSETQ. Germline trimming cut 3 bases from V and 3 bases from J; bases unmatched to any gene: 11. The CDR3 contains 16 residues. In DNA, the CDR3 is TGCGCCAGCAGCTCGGTCTATACTGGACAGGGCTACGAGCAGTACTTC. It encodes CASSSVYTGQGYEQYF.

This clonotype was detected only a few times. In nucleotides, the CDR3 is TGTGCCAGTAGTATCGGGCACAACCTCCAAGAGACCCAGTACTTC. It codes for CASSIGHNLQETQYF. The chain recombines TRBV19 with TRBJ2-5; D is unresolved. The CDR3 is 15 residues long. The germline V gene encodes CDR1 LNHDA and CDR2 SQIVND (reference sequence). Trimming took 3 bases from V and 1 from J, leaving 12 bases between them.

In nucleotides, the CDR3 is TGTGCCAGCAGCGTAGATGGGGGCACTAGCGGGAGCGATGAGCAGTTCTTC. Residues: CASSVDGGTSGSDEQFF. The chain employs TRBV9 and TRBJ2-1, with 11 bases fitting TRBD2. This CDR3 is built from 17 residues. Unmatched junction bases numbered 10, after V lost 0 bases and J lost 8 bases. Germline V gene sequence: CDR1 SGDLS, CDR2 YYNGEE.

The rearrangement links TRBV15 to TRBJ1-4; D possibly corresponds to TRBD1 (6 bases). Deletions cut 0 bases from V and 10 bases from J, with 15 bases between. Germline V gene sequence: CDR1 LNHNV, CDR2 YYDKDF (reference sequence). The CDR3 covers 15 residues. The CDR3 here is CATSRDPVAGAKLFF. CDR3 DNA: TGTGCCACCAGCAGAGATCCCGTGGCGGGGGCAAAACTGTTTTTT.

The gene calls are TRBV7-9 and TRBJ2-7, with unresolved D. The germline gives CDR1 SEHNR, CDR2 FQNEAQ (reference sequence). The CDR3 is 15 residues long. The V and J ends lost 5 bases and 4 bases respectively, with 18 bases between them. The CDR3 coding sequence is TGTGCCAGCAGCCCCTCAGCGACCGGCTCTTACGAGCAGTACTTC. Protein: CASSPSATGSYEQYF.

This clonotype was detected ten times or more. V is TRBV7-2 and J is TRBJ2-1; D tentatively fits TRBD1 or TRBD2 (5 bases each). The CDR3 length is 15 residues. The germline V and J ends were trimmed by 5 bases and 9 bases, with 20 bases remaining between them. Germline CDR1 SGHTA, CDR2 FQGNSA. The CDR3: CASSRAAGSVGEQFF. In nucleotides, the CDR3 is TGTGCCAGCAGCCGAGCGGCAGGGTCGGTTGGTGAGCAGTTCTTC.

The chain recombines TRBV14 with TRBJ2-7; TRBD1 matches 8 bases. There are 18 residues in the CDR3. The V and J ends lost 3 bases and 2 bases, in that order; junction bases with no gene match: 15. The V gene's germline CDR1 is SGHDN and CDR2 FVKESK. The CDR3 DNA reads as TGTGCCAGCAGCCACAGGGGGCTCTTGTCCCCCGGTACCTACGAGCAGTACTTC. Translating gives CASSHRGLLSPGTYEQYF.

CDR3: CASSFGTTSTDTQYF. Here the CDR3 DNA reads TGTGCCAGCAGCTTCGGAACTACGAGCACAGATACGCAGTATTTT. The V gene is TRBV7-8, the J gene TRBJ2-3; no clear D gene. V dropped 3 bases and J dropped 0 bases, with 10 bases sitting between them. Germline V gives CDR1 SGHVS, CDR2 FQNEAQ. The CDR3 contains 15 residues.

The V and J genes are TRBV10-3 and TRBJ2-5; no clear D. The CDR3 is 13 residues long. Germline CDR1 is ENHRY and CDR2 is SYGVKD. Deletions cut 5 bases from V and 5 bases from J, with 12 bases between. CDR3 sequence: CAISSPTLETQYF. The CDR3 DNA reads as TGTGCCATCAGTAGCCCGACTCTGGAGACCCAGTACTTC.

This clonotype was observed a handful of times. This chain uses TRBV24-1 with TRBJ2-3; 10 bases agree with TRBD2. After removal of 1 base from V and 5 bases from J, the junction contained 5 bases not matched to a gene. The CDR3 spans 16 residues. Germline-derived CDR1 and CDR2 are KGHDR and SFDVKD. CDR3: CATSDFVGTSEDTQYF. CDR3 DNA sequence: TGTGCCACCAGTGATTTCGTTGGGACTAGCGAAGATACGCAGTATTTT.

The chain couples TRBV5-1 to TRBJ1-2, with 10 bases identical to TRBD1. The trim removed 2 bases at V and 9 bases at J, leaving 28 bases unmatched. Germline values: CDR1 SGHRS, CDR2 YFSETQ. This CDR3 is built from 21 residues. DNA for the CDR3: TGCGCCAGCAGCTTTCTTCCACCAAGACCCGGGACAGGGGATCCACGGCGGAGCTACACCTTC. Translated: CASSFLPPRPGTGDPRRSYTF.

The chain couples TRBV6-5 to TRBJ1-3; weak D call: TRBD1 (5 bases). This CDR3 spans 15 amino acids. The germline V gene has CDR1 MNHEY and CDR2 SVGAGI. Deletions cut 6 bases from V and 4 bases from J, with 16 bases between. CDR3: CASSRGTRRGNTIYF. In DNA form, the CDR3 reads TGTGCCAGCAGCCGGGGGACGCGGCGGGGAAACACCATATATTTT.

The chain recombines TRBV3-1 with TRBJ2-1; tentatively, D is TRBD2 (5 bases). CDR1 is LGHDT, CDR2 YNNKEL, per germline (reference sequence). V was trimmed by 0 bases and J by 9 bases, leaving 9 bases between them. This CDR3 has 13 residues. CDR3 DNA sequence: TGTGCCAGCAGCCAAGACGGCCGGGGTGAGCAGTTCTTC. It is translated as CASSQDGRGEQFF.

The J gene is TRBJ1-1, the V gene TRBV7-9; D uncertain. There are 14 residues in the CDR3. V was trimmed by 5 bases and J by 0 bases, leaving 10 bases between them. Germline V CDR1 and CDR2: SEHNR, FQNEAQ (reference sequence). CDR3 DNA: TGTGCCAGCAGCCCCGTCGTATTGAACACTGAAGCTTTCTTT. It encodes CASSPVVLNTEAFF.

The V call is TRBV7-2, the J call TRBJ2-7; 8 positions match TRBD2. Germline V gives CDR1 SGHTA, CDR2 FQGNSA. The CDR3 covers 16 residues. The V segment lost 4 bases and the J segment 1 base; nucleotides outside the gene matches: 9. DNA for the CDR3: TGTGCCAGCAGCTCCCAAAGCGGGAGAGGGTCCTACGAGCAGTACTTC. The encoded protein is CASSSQSGRGSYEQYF.

This clonotype was picked up many times. One junction end does not reproduce the germline sequence, and a read error may be involved. The genes are TRBV5-1 and TRBJ2-7; TRBD1 matches 7 bases. The CDR3 consists of 13 residues. From germline, CDR1 is SGHRS and CDR2 YFSETQ. The CDR3 DNA sequence: TGTGCCAGCAGCCCGGGACAGATCTACGAGCAGTACTTC. This sequence encodes CASSPGQIYEQYF.

The V and J genes are TRBV5-1 and TRBJ2-5; D uncertain. The CDR3 sequence is 13 residues long. V was pared by 1 base and J by 2 bases, with 6 bases between. Germline loops: CDR1 SGHRS, CDR2 YFSETQ. The CDR3 protein is CASSLMSQETQYF. DNA of the CDR3: TGCGCCAGCAGCTTGATGAGTCAAGAGACCCAGTACTTC.

This clonotype came up a few times. The chain has TRBV3-1 and TRBJ1-1, with a weak D call TRBD1 (6 bases). Per germline, CDR1 LGHDT and CDR2 YNNKEL (reference sequence). The CDR3 is 15 amino acids. V gave up 2 bases and J gave up 4 bases, with 14 bases separating them. For the CDR3, the DNA is TGTGCCAGCAGCCAATCCCATTCCAGGGGCACTGAAGCTTTCTTT. This codes for CASSQSHSRGTEAFF.

In this sample, this clonotype turned up a few times. This sequence joins TRBV20-1 and TRBJ1-5; D possibly corresponds to TRBD1 (6 bases). The CDR3 totals 17 residues. Germline-derived CDR1 and CDR2 are DFQATT and SNEGSKA (reference sequence). Trimming pared 5 bases from V and 3 bases from J, leaving 23 bases between. In DNA, the CDR3 is TGCAGTGCTGATCAATCAGGGGTAGGCCAGCCCAATCAGCCCCAGCATTTT. This gives the protein CSADQSGVGQPNQPQHF.

The chain uses TRBV24-1 and TRBJ2-3; TRBD2 is a possible D gene (5 bases). Germline V gives CDR1 KGHDR, CDR2 SFDVKD. V lost 0 bases to trimming and J lost 3 bases, with 15 bases between them. This CDR3 is 17 amino acids long. In DNA, the CDR3 is TGTGCCACCAGTGATTTGCTCTCGGGGAAGGGTACAGATACGCAGTATTTT. This encodes CATSDLLSGKGTDTQYF.